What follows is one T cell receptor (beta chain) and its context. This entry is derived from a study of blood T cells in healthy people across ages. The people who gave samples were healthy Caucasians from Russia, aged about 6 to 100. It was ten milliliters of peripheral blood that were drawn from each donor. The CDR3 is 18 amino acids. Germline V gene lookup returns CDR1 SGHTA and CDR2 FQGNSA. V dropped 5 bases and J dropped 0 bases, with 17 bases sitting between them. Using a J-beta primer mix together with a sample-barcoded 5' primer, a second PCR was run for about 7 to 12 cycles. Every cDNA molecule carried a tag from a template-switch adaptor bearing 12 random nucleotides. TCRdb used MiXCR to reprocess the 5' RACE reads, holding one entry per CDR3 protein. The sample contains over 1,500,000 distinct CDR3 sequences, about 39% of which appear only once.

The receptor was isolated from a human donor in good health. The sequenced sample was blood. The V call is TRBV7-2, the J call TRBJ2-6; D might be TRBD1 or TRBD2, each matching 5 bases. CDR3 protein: CASSPMRGRGSGANVLTF. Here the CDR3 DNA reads TGTGCCAGCAGCCCTATGAGGGGAAGGGGCTCTGGGGCCAACGTCCTGACTTTC.